Shown below are 28 T cell receptor beta chains from a single sample sequenced in a study of cytomegalovirus exposure and HLA in healthy donors. The PCR contained 60 Vbeta and 13 Jbeta primers. TCRdb's copy holds only in-frame clones and misses some; the assay was immunoSEQ multiplex PCR. The sample holds tens of thousands of clones, over 60% seen once. What was sequenced was PBMCs. These receptors came from a man aged 35 to 55 in good health and CMV-seropositive.

J is TRBJ1-4 and V is TRBV10-3; 8 nucleotides match TRBD1. This CDR3 has 14 residues. V shed 4 bases and J 8 bases; nucleotides not matched to a gene: 6. Germline CDR1 reads ENHRY; CDR2 reads SYGVKD. Written as DNA, the CDR3 is TGTGCCATCAGTGGCGGACAGGGATGGGAAAAACTGTTTTTT. Translation gives CAISGGQGWEKLFF.

This chain links TRBV6-5 with TRBJ2-1; TRBD1 is a possible D gene (6 bases). The CDR3 totals 13 residues. Trimming took off 7 bases at V and 4 bases at J, with 11 bases between the two ends. Looked up from germline, CDR1 is MNHEY and CDR2 is SVGAGI. The CDR3 DNA reads as TGTGCCAGCACTCGGACAGCTTACAATGAGCAGTTCTTC. Its translation is CASTRTAYNEQFF.

This clone turned up a few times. The chain recombines TRBV4-1 with TRBJ2-6; a possible D gene is TRBD1 (6 bases). This CDR3 contains 18 residues. From germline, CDR1 is MGHRA and CDR2 YSYEKL. Trimming stripped 1 base from V and 0 bases from J, with 13 bases between. The CDR3 region is CASSQAGADLSGANVLTF. CDR3 coding DNA: TGCGCCAGCAGCCAAGCAGGGGCGGATCTCTCTGGGGCCAACGTCCTGACTTTC.

The V and J genes are TRBV6-5 and TRBJ1-1; D is unclear. The germline V gene encodes CDR1 MNHEY and CDR2 SVGAGI. The CDR3 extends over 13 amino acids. Trimming pared 0 bases from V and 7 bases from J, leaving 9 bases between. CDR3 amino acids: CASSYSRRDEAFF. The CDR3 coding sequence is TGTGCCAGCAGTTACTCCAGACGGGATGAAGCTTTCTTT.

The chain recombines TRBV4-1 with TRBJ2-5, with 7 bases lining up with TRBD2. V lost 0 bases and J lost 2; bases outside the gene matches: 3. CDR3 length equals 15 residues. Germline V gene sequence: CDR1 MGHRA, CDR2 YSYEKL. The CDR3 sequence is CASSQDLGLQETQYF. CDR3 in DNA: TGCGCCAGCAGCCAAGATTTGGGACTACAAGAGACCCAGTACTTC.

The chain links TRBV6-1 to TRBJ2-3; D possibly corresponds to TRBD1 (5 bases). Trimming stripped 6 bases from V and 0 bases from J, with 10 bases between. Germline V gene lookup returns CDR1 MNHNS and CDR2 SASEGT. This CDR3 has 14 amino acids. CDR3: CASRLTESTDTQYF. In DNA form, the CDR3 reads TGTGCCAGCAGGTTGACAGAAAGCACAGATACGCAGTATTTT.

The rearrangement uses TRBV15 and TRBJ1-6, with TRBD1 as a possible D gene (5 bases). Germline V gene data show CDR1 as LNHNV and CDR2 as YYDKDF (reference sequence). The V end lost 2 bases, the J end lost 4 bases, and 6 bases lay between the germline ends. There are 14 residues in the CDR3. The CDR3 here is CATSRQGYNSPLHF. Written as DNA, the CDR3 is TGTGCCACCAGCAGACAGGGTTATAATTCACCCCTCCACTTT.

This chain connects TRBV19 to TRBJ2-1; 7 bases agree with TRBD1. The CDR3 extends over 16 amino acids. Germline assignment: CDR1 LNHDA and CDR2 SQIVND (reference sequence). V gave up 0 bases and J gave up 8 bases; unmatched junction bases: 10. CDR3 protein: CASSIDETGKFDEQFF. In DNA, the CDR3 is TGTGCCAGTAGTATAGACGAGACAGGGAAATTCGATGAGCAGTTCTTC.

V usage is TRBV5-1 and J usage is TRBJ2-5; perhaps TRBD2 as D (7 bases). V was trimmed by 3 bases and J by 5 bases, leaving 17 bases between them. Germline assignment: CDR1 SGHRS and CDR2 YFSETQ. The CDR3 spans 15 residues. As DNA, the CDR3 is TGCGCCAGCAGCTCCCGACGGGGGGCCGGGGAGACCCAGTACTTC. It specifies CASSSRRGAGETQYF.

Concerning this clone itself: Other DNA sequences in the same sample also yield this CDR3. V gene TRBV5-6 combines with J gene TRBJ1-1; tentative D call: TRBD1 (6 bases). Germline-derived CDR1 and CDR2 are SGHDT and YYEEEE. There are 14 residues in the CDR3. Trimming removed 1 base at V and 1 base at J, with 8 bases between. The CDR3 reads CASSLTGRNTEAFF. The CDR3 bases are TGTGCCAGCAGCTTGACAGGGAGGAACACTGAAGCTTTCTTT.

The genes are TRBV6-6 and TRBJ1-3, with 7 bases matching TRBD1. This CDR3 has 16 residues. The germline V gene encodes CDR1 MNHNY and CDR2 SVGAGI (reference sequence). V trimming: 5 bases; J trimming: 2 bases; junction bases outside the gene matches: 9. The CDR3 bases are TGTGCCAGCAGTCCCGCGGGACAGTCCACTGGAAACACCATATATTTT. Its translation is CASSPAGQSTGNTIYF.

This clone was detected a few times. Its ends do not fully match the called genes, so a read error is possible. The gene calls are TRBV7-7 and TRBJ2-7; perhaps TRBD2 as D (5 bases). This CDR3 region has 15 residues. Germline-derived CDR1 and CDR2 are SSHAT and FNYEAQ (reference sequence). CDR3 sequence: CASTLKRVPPLEQYF. In nucleotides, the CDR3 is TGTGCTAGCACCCTAAAGAGGGTCCCTCCCCTCGAGCAGTACTTC.

V gene TRBV29-1 combines with J gene TRBJ1-2, with D tentatively TRBD1 (6 bases). There are 12 residues in the CDR3. The germline gives CDR1 SQVTM, CDR2 ANQGSEA. V lost 4 bases and J lost 4, with 10 bases in between. The CDR3 DNA reads as TGCAGCGTTGGGGGACAACTCTATGGCTACACCTTC. This sequence encodes CSVGGQLYGYTF.

This chain joins TRBV10-3 and TRBJ1-2; TRBD1 aligns across 12 bases. Germline V gives CDR1 ENHRY, CDR2 SYGVKD. The V and J ends lost 0 bases and 8 bases, in that order; junction bases with no gene match: 10. This CDR3 is 17 amino acids long. The CDR3 region is CAISESTGTGGAQGYTF. In DNA, the CDR3 is TGTGCCATCAGTGAGTCCACCGGGACAGGGGGCGCGCAGGGCTACACCTTC.

This clone has more than one count but fewer than ten. This chain connects TRBV7-3 to TRBJ2-1; D not resolved. Trimming shortened V by 0 bases and J by 8 bases, and 8 bases separated the two germline ends. Per the germline V gene, CDR1 is SGHTA and CDR2 is FQGTGA. This CDR3 comprises 13 residues. The CDR3 spells CASSLTVIHEQFF. The CDR3, as DNA: TGTGCCAGCAGCTTAACCGTAATTCATGAGCAGTTCTTC.

This rearrangement joins TRBV5-6 to TRBJ2-5; 7 nucleotides agree with TRBD2. CDR1 and CDR2 from the germline V gene are SGHDT and YYEEEE. The CDR3 is 16 amino acids. With V trimmed by 0 bases and J by 5 bases, 10 bases remained unmatched. The CDR3, as DNA: TGTGCCAGCAGCTTGGTAGGACTAGGGGTAGGGGAGACCCAGTACTTC. Encoded protein: CASSLVGLGVGETQYF.

This chain joins TRBV15 and TRBJ2-1; 7 bases align to TRBD1. The CDR3 loop spans 15 amino acids. V shed 4 bases and J 8 bases; nucleotides not matched to a gene: 11. Looked up from germline, CDR1 is LNHNV and CDR2 is YYDKDF (reference sequence). The CDR3 spells CATSTSSRQGDEQFF. CDR3 nucleotide sequence: TGTGCCACCAGCACCTCTTCTCGACAGGGTGATGAGCAGTTCTTC.

The chain combines TRBV2 with TRBJ2-3, with 9 bases fitting TRBD2. The CDR3 spans 15 residues. V dropped 4 bases and J dropped 5; count of bases not matched to a gene: 7. Germline CDR1 and CDR2: SNHLY and FYNNEI. This chain's CDR3 is CASSVGLAGRDTQYF. The CDR3 region has the DNA TGTGCCAGCAGTGTTGGCCTAGCGGGGAGAGATACGCAGTATTTT.

The chain recombines TRBV6-5 with TRBJ1-5; D not certain. CDR1 is MNHEY, CDR2 SVGAGI, per germline. The CDR3 totals 12 residues. V was cut by 8 bases and J by 6 bases, with 11 bases left in between. CDR3 in amino acids: CASGLRSQPQHF. The CDR3 DNA is TGTGCCAGCGGGTTGCGGAGTCAGCCCCAGCATTTT.

This clone was detected once. This chain uses TRBV18 with TRBJ1-1; the D gene is possibly TRBD1 (5 bases). This CDR3 is 14 amino acids long. Germline V CDR1 and CDR2: KGHSH, LQKENI. With 1 base removed from V and 1 base from J, the gap between germline ends came to 7 bases. CDR3 loop: CASSPQGENTEAFF. For the CDR3, the DNA is TGTGCCAGCTCACCACAAGGGGAGAACACTGAAGCTTTCTTT.

The rearrangement joins TRBV28 to TRBJ1-1; D is perhaps TRBD1 (6 bases). The CDR3 consists of 14 residues. Germline-derived CDR1 and CDR2 are MDHEN and SYDVKM. V gave up 4 bases and J gave up 10 bases, with 19 bases separating them. CDR3 residues: CASSSSSGGARAFF. The DNA of the CDR3 is TGTGCCAGCAGTTCGAGTTCGGGGGGCGCGAGAGCTTTCTTT.

On this clone itself: The CDR3 carries no conserved terminal phenylalanine or tryptophan, so it likely arises from a read error. It is unclear where the CDR3 begins or ends on the DNA, so no DNA is shown, and the CDR3 is as TCRdb lists it. The chain uses TRBV6-1 and TRBJ2-7; TRBD2 is the table's D call and was not checked against the DNA. Germline values: CDR1 MNHNS, CDR2 SASEGT. Inclusive of both ends, the CDR3 amounts to 13 amino acids. This CDR3 is CASSPGTSGTLHG.

Only a few counts were recorded for this clone. The rearrangement links TRBV27 to TRBJ1-5; TRBD1 is a possible D gene (5 bases). The germline gives CDR1 MNHEY, CDR2 SMNVEV (reference sequence). The CDR3 covers 14 residues. The V and J ends lost 6 bases and 2 bases respectively, with 11 bases between them. The CDR3 nucleotides are TGTGCCAGCAGGCCGACAGTGGGCAATCAGCCCCAGCATTTT. Protein: CASRPTVGNQPQHF.

The chain is built from TRBV30 and TRBJ1-6; no clear D gene. This CDR3 is built from 13 residues. Germline V CDR1 and CDR2: GTSNPN, SVGIG (reference sequence). The V end was cut by 1 base, the J end by 8 bases, with 9 bases between. The chain's CDR3 is CAWSANADSPLHF. In nucleotides, the CDR3 is TGTGCCTGGAGTGCAAACGCGGATTCACCCCTCCACTTT. The complete variable domain, with remaining parts taken from reference TRBV30 and TRBJ1-6, reads SQTIHQWPATLVQPVGSPLSLECTVEGTSNPNLYWYRQAAGRGLQLLFYSVGIGQISSEVPQNLSASRPQDRQFILSSKKLLLSDSGFYLCAWSANADSPLHFGNGTRLTVT.

This rearrangement joins TRBV4-1 to TRBJ1-2; D uncertain. The germline CDR1 and CDR2 sequences are MGHRA and YSYEKL. Trimming stripped 4 bases from V and 0 bases from J, with 6 bases between. This CDR3 has 13 amino acids. CDR3 coding DNA: TGCGCCAGCAGCCTCCCCTCTAACTATGGCTACACCTTC. Protein: CASSLPSNYGYTF.

The V call is TRBV13, the J call TRBJ1-1, with TRBD1 as a possible D gene (6 bases). The V and J ends lost 3 bases and 5 bases respectively, with 10 bases between them. Germline-derived CDR1 and CDR2 are PRHDT and FYEKMQ (reference sequence). CDR3 length: 13 amino acids. This CDR3 is CASSFGQSTEAFF. CDR3 DNA sequence: TGTGCCAGCAGCTTTGGACAGTCAACTGAAGCTTTCTTT.

For the CDR3, the DNA is TGCGCCAGCAGCCTCCCAGGGGGCTCCTACAATGAGCAGTTCTTC. Amino acid sequence: CASSLPGGSYNEQFF. The V call is TRBV5-1, the J call TRBJ2-1, with 7 positions matching TRBD1. Germline V gene sequence: CDR1 SGHRS, CDR2 YFSETQ. The J segment lost 0 bases and the V segment lost 4 bases, leaving 4 bases of the junction unmatched. There are 15 residues in the CDR3.

The rearrangement joins TRBV5-4 to TRBJ2-5, with 14 bases matching TRBD2. Germline trimming cut 3 bases from V and 5 bases from J; bases unmatched to any gene: 9. The CDR3 covers 17 residues. Germline CDR1 reads SGHNT; CDR2 reads YYREEE (reference sequence). Here the CDR3 DNA reads TGTGCCAGCAGCTCGAGTGGACTAGCGGGAGGCCCGGAGACCCAGTACTTC. As protein: CASSSSGLAGGPETQYF. The full variable domain, completed using reference TRBV5-4 and TRBJ2-5, is ETGVTQSPTHLIKTRGQQVTLRCSSQSGHNTVSWYQQALGQGPQFIFQYYREEENGRGNFPPRFSGLQFPNYSSELNVNALELDDSALYLCASSSSGLAGGPETQYFGPGTRLLVL.